The clone carrying this TCR beta chain came up many times. TCRdb reprocessed the 5' RACE reads via MiXCR and lists one record per CDR3 protein. The table records about 54,000 distinct CDR3 sequences, more than 6.5% of them present only once. This sample was taken from a study of early T cells in non-severe SARS-CoV-2 infection. With 7 bases removed from V and 6 bases from J, the gap between germline ends came to 13 bases. CDR3 length: 11 amino acids. From germline, CDR1 is SQVTM and CDR2 ANQGSEA. The sample consisted of whole blood, taken at baseline. The rearrangement joins TRBV29-1 to TRBJ2-7; D may be TRBD2 (5 bases). The receptor comes from an adult who was a healthcare worker with PCR-confirmed SARS-CoV-2 infection or an uninfected control (not recorded which). CDR3 residues: CSAGSGVEQYF. For the CDR3, the DNA is TGCAGCGCTGGGTCCGGGGTCGAGCAGTACTTC.